A selection of T cell receptor beta chains follows, all from one sample in a study of blood T cells in healthy people across ages. TCRdb called the 5' RACE reads again in MiXCR, with one record for every CDR3 protein. In the table there are over 700,000 distinct CDR3 sequences, approximately 53% of which are singletons. The source material was blood. The receptors were sampled from a man older than 75 in good health. CDR3s include the opening cysteine and the closing phenylalanine or tryptophan. The D gene is left open where the match is weak. Where a row states a size, it is once, few, many or the class of an expanded clone; other rows omit it.

TGCAGTGCTAGCCCCGTAGCGGGCGAAAACTACGAGCAGTACTTC	CSASPVAGENYEQYF	TRBD2	TRBJ2-7	.	TRBV20-1
TGCGCCAGCAGCCCCGTAGTCGGGGCGGGGTGGCGTGAGCAGTACTTC	CASSPVVGAGWREQYF	.	TRBJ2-4	.	TRBV7-8
TGCAGTGCTAAAATCTCCTACGAGCAGTACTTC	CSAKISYEQYF	.	TRBJ2-7	.	TRBV20-1
TGTGCTAGTGGTTTGGTACGGGGTAGCGGGAGCTCCTACAATGAGCAGTTCTTC	CASGLVRGSGSSYNEQFF	TRBD2	TRBJ2-1	.	TRBV12-5
TGTGCCAGCAGCTCACAGGGGGGCCCACAAGAGACCCAGTACTTC	CASSSQGGPQETQYF	TRBD1	TRBJ2-5	.	TRBV7-3
TGTGCCAGCAGCCAAGGGGGGGTCGGGAACTACGAGCAGTACTTC	CASSQGGVGNYEQYF	.	TRBJ2-7	few	TRBV4-2
TGTGCCAGGAGTGAATTGGATCCCAGATTACACAGATACGCGTATTTT	CARSELDPRLHRYAYF	.	TRBJ2-3	many	TRBV27
TGTGCCAGCAGCTTAGCGTCGCTAGCGGTCTCCTACAATGAGCAGTTCTTC	CASSLASLAVSYNEQFF	TRBD2	TRBJ2-1	.	TRBV7-2
TGCGCCAGCAGCTGGGGACTAGCGGGAGATGAGCAGTTCTTC	CASSWGLAGDEQFF	TRBD2	TRBJ2-1	.	TRBV5-1
TGTGCCAGCAGCCCCCCTAGACGGGGGGAAGAGACCCAGTACTTC	CASSPPRRGEETQYF	TRBD2	TRBJ2-5	few	TRBV6-5
TGCAGCGGTGTAACGGGGGACAATGAGCAGTTCTTC	CSGVTGDNEQFF	.	TRBJ2-1	.	TRBV29-1
TGTGCCAGCAGCCCCCAGGTAGCGGGGAGGTTTAATGAGCAGTTCTTC	CASSPQVAGRFNEQFF	TRBD2	TRBJ2-1	few	TRBV12-3/TRBV12-4
TGTGCCAGCAGCTTAACAGGGCGGGCCGGGATTATTTACTATGGCTACACCTTC	CASSLTGRAGIIYYGYTF	.	TRBJ1-2	few	TRBV7-2
TGTGCCAGCAGTGTAACGGGTGGCAATCAGCCCCAGCATTTT	CASSVTGGNQPQHF	.	TRBJ1-5	few	TRBV12-3/TRBV12-4
TGCGCCAGCAGCTCGTCAACGGGAGGCCCGTACAATGAGCAGTTCTTC	CASSSSTGGPYNEQFF	TRBD2	TRBJ2-1	.	TRBV5-1
TGCAGTGCTAGTGCAGGGGACTATGGCTACACCTTC	CSASAGDYGYTF	.	TRBJ1-2	.	TRBV20-1
TGTGCCAGCAGTTACCTACCTGCGGGGTTCGATGGCTACACCTTC	CASSYLPAGFDGYTF	.	TRBJ1-2	.	TRBV6-2/TRBV6-3
TGTGCCAGCAGCCGCCGAGACACTACATCCTACGAGCAGTACTTC	CASSRRDTTSYEQYF	.	TRBJ2-7	.	TRBV7-2
TGCAGTGCTAGTGGAACCGACCCCTCGGGCACTGAAGCTTTCTTT	CSASGTDPSGTEAFF	.	TRBJ1-1	.	TRBV20-1
TGTGCCAGCAGTTACTCCAGGACTAGCGGGAGGGAGACCCAGTACTTC	CASSYSRTSGRETQYF	TRBD2	TRBJ2-5	few	TRBV6-5
TGTGCCAGCAGCCAACCGGAGGGGAATACTGAAGCTTTCTTT	CASSQPEGNTEAFF	.	TRBJ1-1	.	TRBV16
TGTGCCAGCGCCATCGCGGGTAACCCTTCCTACGAGCAGTACTTC	CASAIAGNPSYEQYF	.	TRBJ2-7	.	TRBV9
TGTGCCAGCAGTTACTCGCGGCAGTCCTACGAGCAGTACTTC	CASSYSRQSYEQYF	.	TRBJ2-7	.	TRBV6-5
TGTGCCAGCAGCTTGCGACGGAACACTAACTATGGCTACACCTTC	CASSLRRNTNYGYTF	.	TRBJ1-2	.	TRBV5-6
TGTGCCAGCAGCTTGGAGGCGCTGGGCCAAGAGACCCAGTACTTC	CASSLEALGQETQYF	.	TRBJ2-5	.	TRBV5-4
TGTGCCACCCTAACAGGGTTCGGCCAGTTCTTC	CATLTGFGQFF	.	TRBJ2-1	.	TRBV6-2/TRBV6-3
TGCGCCAGCAGCCAAAGCCTGGGGACTATTAACAATGAGCAGTTCTTC	CASSQSLGTINNEQFF	TRBD2	TRBJ2-1	.	TRBV4-1
TGTGCCATCAGCCCAGGGGGATCCTACAATGAGCAGTTCTTC	CAISPGGSYNEQFF	TRBD1	TRBJ2-1	once	TRBV5-5
TGTGCCAGCAGTATGGGCGGGGCGGGGTTCGATGAGCAGTTCTTC	CASSMGGAGFDEQFF	.	TRBJ2-1	.	TRBV12-3/TRBV12-4
TGCAGTGCTACCCTGCTAGACTCGATCGGCAGTAATGAGCAGTTCTTC	CSATLLDSIGSNEQFF	.	TRBJ2-1	.	TRBV20-1
TGTGCCAGCAGTTTACCTCTGGGACAGGGTCCCCACGAGCAGTACTTC	CASSLPLGQGPHEQYF	TRBD1	TRBJ2-7	.	TRBV28
TGTGCCAGCAGCCCCTCGGCGGGGATCGGGACAGATACGCAGTATTTT	CASSPSAGIGTDTQYF	.	TRBJ2-3	.	TRBV11-3
TGTGCCAGCTTCCGGGACCAGAACACTGAAGCTTTCTTT	CASFRDQNTEAFF	.	TRBJ1-1	once	TRBV28
TGTGCCATCAGTGAGCAAGTAGCGGGAGGGCCGGGGACCGGGGAGCTGTTTTTT	CAISEQVAGGPGTGELFF	TRBD2	TRBJ2-2	.	TRBV10-3
TGTGCCAGCAGTCACAGGGGGCACAACGACGAGCAGTACTTC	CASSHRGHNDEQYF	TRBD1	TRBJ2-7	few	TRBV14
TGTGCCAGCAGTGAAAGGCAGGGGATTTCACCCCTCCACTTT	CASSERQGISPLHF	.	TRBJ1-6	few	TRBV6-1
TGTGCCAGCAGCCCCCTTCGAAGGGCCTACGAGCAGTACTTC	CASSPLRRAYEQYF	.	TRBJ2-7	.	TRBV5-5
TGCGCCAGCAGCTTGGAGTGGAACACAGATACGCAGTATTTT	CASSLEWNTDTQYF	.	TRBJ2-3	.	TRBV5-1
TGCAGTGCTAGATTCGGGGGCCCTCTTACCACTGAAGCTTTCTTT	CSARFGGPLTTEAFF	.	TRBJ1-1	.	TRBV20-1
TGTGCCAGCAGCCATCCCCCCCAGGGACAGAGCTCCTACGAGCAGTACTTC	CASSHPPQGQSSYEQYF	TRBD1	TRBJ2-7	.	TRBV3-1
TGCTTCGTTGAAGAGGGGGAGGGCTACGAGCAGTACTTC	CFVEEGEGYEQYF	.	TRBJ2-7	.	TRBV29-1
TGTGCCAGCAGCCAAGACAGAGGGACCACAGATACGCAGTATTTT	CASSQDRGTTDTQYF	.	TRBJ2-3	.	TRBV3-1
TGTGCCAGCTCACCACTCGGGACAGGGTGGCCCGTGGTCTATGGCTACACCTTC	CASSPLGTGWPVVYGYTF	TRBD1	TRBJ1-2	.	TRBV18
TGTGCCAGCAGTCAGGACAGACTTAACTATGGCTACACCTTC	CASSQDRLNYGYTF	.	TRBJ1-2	.	TRBV2
TGTGCCACCAGCGGAATGCGGCCAGATACGCAGTATTTT	CATSGMRPDTQYF	.	TRBJ2-3	few	TRBV24-1
TGTGCCACCAGCCCGCACAGCCTTAGCACAGATACGCAGTATTTT	CATSPHSLSTDTQYF	.	TRBJ2-3	few	TRBV15
TGTGCCAGCAAGCAGGGTCCTGAGCAGTTCTTC	CASKQGPEQFF	.	TRBJ2-1	.	TRBV25-1
TGTGCCACCAAGGGGGGGCCTAGTGGCTACACCTTC	CATKGGPSGYTF	.	TRBJ1-2	many	TRBV12-3/TRBV12-4
TGCGCCAGCAGCCGGGACTTCAATGAGCAGTTCTTC	CASSRDFNEQFF	.	TRBJ2-1	few	TRBV5-1
TGTGCCATCAGTGAGACGAAAGGGCCCTACAATGAGCAGTTCTTC	CAISETKGPYNEQFF	.	TRBJ2-1	many	TRBV10-3